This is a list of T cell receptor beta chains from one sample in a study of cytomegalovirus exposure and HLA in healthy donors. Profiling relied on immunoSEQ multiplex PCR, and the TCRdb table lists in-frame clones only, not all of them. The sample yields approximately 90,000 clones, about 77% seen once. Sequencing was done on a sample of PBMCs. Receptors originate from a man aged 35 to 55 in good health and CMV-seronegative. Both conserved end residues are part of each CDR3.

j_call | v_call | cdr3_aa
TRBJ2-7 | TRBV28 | CASSSGSGNSYEQYF
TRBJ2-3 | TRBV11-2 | CASSLDRPTDTQYF
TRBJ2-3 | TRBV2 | CASSGVADLSTDTQYF
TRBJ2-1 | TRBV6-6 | CASSYRAGGANEQFF
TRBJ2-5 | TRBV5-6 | CASSLTSGGAGETQYF
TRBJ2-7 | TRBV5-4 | CASSTSGGLYEQYF
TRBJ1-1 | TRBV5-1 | CASSHRDRVGSEAFF
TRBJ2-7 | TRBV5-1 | CASSLRAGTSAVTYEQYF
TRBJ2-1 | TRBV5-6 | CASSSWGLSYNEQFF
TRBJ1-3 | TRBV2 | CASSPRHPGISGNTIYF
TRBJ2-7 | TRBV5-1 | CASSYRASGSYEQYF
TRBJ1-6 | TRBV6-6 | CASSANVISPLHF
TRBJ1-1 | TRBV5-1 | CASSFYTENTEAFF
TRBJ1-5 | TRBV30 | CAWGTGVLSSNQPQHF
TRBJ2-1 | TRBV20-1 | CSASTTNEQFF
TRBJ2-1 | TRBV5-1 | CASSLVGLEQFF
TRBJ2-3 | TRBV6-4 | CASSRRGETDTQYF
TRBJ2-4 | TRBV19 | CASSLGLADEKNIQYF
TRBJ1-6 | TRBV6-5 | CASSLDRDIYNSPLHF
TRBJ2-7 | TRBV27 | CASSFLPRAQVYEQYF
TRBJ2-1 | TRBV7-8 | CASSSPRRDEQFF
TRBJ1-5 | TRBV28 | CASTLGGPGNQPQHF
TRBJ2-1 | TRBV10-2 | CASGHGGAGENEQFF
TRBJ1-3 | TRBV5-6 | CASSLWRYSGNTIYF
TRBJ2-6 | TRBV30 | CAWSAGVTGANVLTF